This T cell receptor beta chain was found in a study of breast tumors, draining lymph nodes, adjacent tissues. Of note for this clonotype: The junction differs from germline at one of its ends, possibly a read error.

Samples came from axillary lymph nodes draining the breast cancer. TCRdb redid the calling of the multiplex PCR reads with MiXCR, one entry per CDR3 protein. The repertoire holds about 89,000 distinct CDR3 sequences, 25% to 35% seen once, with 8.1% in the top ten. CDR1 SGHAT and CDR2 FQNNGV come from the germline V gene. CDR3 size: 13 residues. This sequence joins TRBV11-2 and TRBJ2-7; 8 nucleotides align to TRBD2. The sequence was collected from a female donor with breast cancer. Some clones in this sample may be carry-over from other donors' samples. Material for sequencing was axillary lymph node tissue. The CDR3 reads CVSSGGRTSEQYF. The DNA of the CDR3 is TGTGTCAGCAGCGGCGGGAGGACTTCCGAGCAGTACTTC.